This T cell receptor (beta chain) was found in a study of PD-1 blockade in classical Hodgkin lymphoma. Using immunoSEQ multiplex PCR, the repertoire was profiled, and TCRdb retains in-frame clones only, with some absent. Of about 93,000 clones in the sample, approximately 91% were seen once. This clone was recorded a few times. Autologous stem cell transplantation was followed by relapse in every patient, and brentuximab vedotin exposure varied. Trimming pared 5 bases from V and 5 bases from J, leaving 10 bases between. CDR3 length: 13 residues. Germline V gene sequence: CDR1 SGHVS, CDR2 FNYEAQ. The chain combines TRBV7-6 with TRBJ2-1; D is uncertain. The sequencing used peripheral blood mononuclear cells (PBMCs), collected before the second cycle of nivolumab. This TCR was sampled from a human donor with classical Hodgkin lymphoma. CDR3 sequence: CASSQDQNNEQFF. The CDR3 coding sequence is TGTGCCAGCAGCCAAGACCAAAACAATGAGCAGTTCTTC.